Listed here are 31 T cell receptor beta chains from one sample, sequenced in a study of blood T cell repertoires in COVID-19. Clones were sequenced by immunoSEQ multiplex PCR, and TCRdb holds only the in-frame ones, with some missing. Of 370,000 or so clones listed, around 84% are singletons. Sequenced input: peripheral blood. The receptor set was obtained from a human donor with acute or convalescent COVID-19. The donor label of this sample is uncertain.

The chain uses TRBV7-6 and TRBJ2-1; 13 bases match TRBD2. This CDR3 comprises 16 residues. V gave up 2 bases and J gave up 8 bases; unmatched junction bases: 6. CDR1 SGHVS and CDR2 FNYEAQ come from the germline V gene. CDR3 amino acids: CASSLSGLAGDYEQFF. The CDR3 DNA follows: TGTGCCAGCAGCTTATCCGGACTAGCGGGAGACTATGAGCAGTTCTTC. The variable domain in full, completed from reference TRBV7-6 and TRBJ2-1, reads GAGVSQSPRYKVTKRGQDVALRCDPISGHVSLYWYRQALGQGPEFLTYFNYEAQQDKSGLPNDRFSAERPEGSISTLTIQRTEQRDSAMYRCASSLSGLAGDYEQFFGPGTRLTVL.

The chain combines TRBV2 with TRBJ2-1, with D possibly TRBD1 on 6 matching bases. The V end lost 8 bases, the J end lost 0 bases, and 11 bases lay between the germline ends. The V gene's germline CDR1 is SNHLY and CDR2 FYNNEI. The CDR3 loop spans 14 amino acids. For the CDR3, the DNA is TGTGCCAGCGGTACAGGGAACTCCTACAATGAGCAGTTCTTC. Its translation is CASGTGNSYNEQFF.

The chain combines TRBV18 with TRBJ1-2; a weak D match, TRBD1 (6 bases). CDR1 KGHSH and CDR2 LQKENI come from the germline V gene. The ends were cut back, 3 bases at V and 4 bases at J, with 15 bases in the middle. There are 15 residues in the CDR3. The CDR3 protein is CASSPTGRRFYGYTF. For the CDR3, the DNA is TGTGCCAGCTCACCCACAGGGAGACGCTTCTATGGCTACACCTTC.

The count of this clone is one. The chain carries TRBV5-4 and TRBJ1-2; no definite D call. Trimming cost V 0 bases and J 4 bases, with 10 bases left between them. Looked up from germline, CDR1 is SGHNT and CDR2 is YYREEE (reference sequence). The CDR3 extends over 14 amino acids. The CDR3 sequence: CASSLGGSGYGYTF. The CDR3 DNA reads as TGTGCCAGCAGCTTGGGTGGGTCAGGCTATGGCTACACCTTC.

The chain recombines TRBV7-9 with TRBJ2-3, with TRBD1 matching over 8 bases. The CDR3 covers 15 residues. The germline gives CDR1 SEHNR, CDR2 FQNEAQ (reference sequence). The J segment lost 3 bases and the V segment lost 1 base, leaving 3 bases of the junction unmatched. CDR3 DNA sequence: TGTGCCAGCAGCTTAGGGACAGGGACAACAGATACGCAGTATTTT. Translating it yields CASSLGTGTTDTQYF.

This clone was counted a few times. This chain joins TRBV2 and TRBJ2-7; D gene uncertain. From germline, CDR1 is SNHLY and CDR2 FYNNEI. The CDR3 consists of 11 residues. V shed 9 bases and J shed 3 bases, with 9 bases lying between them. In DNA, the CDR3 is TGTGCCAGTTATCACGGCTACGAGCAGTACTTC. Residues: CASYHGYEQYF.

The chain employs TRBV4-1 and TRBJ2-7, with a tentative D call TRBD2 (6 bases). The V and J ends lost 1 base and 2 bases respectively, with 12 bases between them. Germline V gene data show CDR1 as MGHRA and CDR2 as YSYEKL. The CDR3 length is 15 residues. CDR3 DNA sequence: TGCGCCAGCAGCCAAGGTAGGGCGGGGACCTACGAGCAGTACTTC. Its translation is CASSQGRAGTYEQYF.

The chain is built from TRBV27 and TRBJ2-7, with a weak D call TRBD1 (6 bases). CDR3 length: 12 residues. CDR1 and CDR2 (germline): MNHEY, SMNVEV (reference sequence). V was shortened by 2 bases and J by 6 bases, with 8 bases between the two germline ends. The CDR3 nucleotides read TGTGCCAGCAGTTTACAAGGGGGCGAGCAGTACTTC. It yields the protein CASSLQGGEQYF.

V gene TRBV7-9 combines with J gene TRBJ2-1; perhaps TRBD2 as D (5 bases). Germline CDR1 SEHNR, CDR2 FQNEAQ (reference sequence). The CDR3 has 17 amino acids. The V end lost 7 bases, the J end lost 0 bases, and 19 bases lay between the germline ends. The CDR3 region is CASTSLSSGSSYNEQFF. In DNA, the CDR3 is TGTGCCAGCACCTCCCTATCAAGCGGTAGCTCCTACAATGAGCAGTTCTTC.

This clone appeared a few times. The genes are TRBV5-5 and TRBJ2-1; 8 bases line up with TRBD2. There are 15 residues in the CDR3. Unmatched junction bases numbered 7, after V lost 3 bases and J lost 5 bases. The germline V gene encodes CDR1 SGHKS and CDR2 YYEKEE (reference sequence). CDR3: CASSSRLASDNEQFF. CDR3 DNA sequence: TGTGCCAGCAGCTCGAGACTAGCGTCCGACAATGAGCAGTTCTTC.

This chain uses TRBV9 with TRBJ1-6; TRBD1 is a possible D gene (5 bases). CDR1 and CDR2 from the germline V gene are SGDLS and YYNGEE. The germline V and J ends were trimmed by 0 bases and 10 bases, with 11 bases remaining between them. The CDR3 runs 14 residues. This chain's CDR3 is CASSVDGGRSPLHF. The CDR3 DNA follows: TGTGCCAGCAGCGTAGACGGGGGGAGATCACCCCTCCACTTT.

J is TRBJ1-4 and V is TRBV28, with 8 bases matching TRBD1. J was trimmed by 7 bases and V by 8 bases; bases with no gene match: 15. This CDR3 spans 16 amino acids. Germline assignment: CDR1 MDHEN and CDR2 SYDVKM. The CDR3: CASVPPPGQGFEKLFF. The CDR3, as DNA: TGTGCCAGCGTACCCCCCCCTGGACAGGGATTTGAAAAACTGTTTTTT.

The rearrangement joins TRBV5-4 to TRBJ2-7; D might be TRBD2 (5 bases). Germline V gene lookup returns CDR1 SGHNT and CDR2 YYREEE (reference sequence). This CDR3 contains 15 residues. V was trimmed by 4 bases and J by 2 bases, leaving 16 bases between them. The CDR3 sequence is CASSQLGNRPYEQYF. In nucleotides, the CDR3 is TGTGCCAGCAGCCAACTAGGGAACCGTCCCTACGAGCAGTACTTC.

The chain has TRBV14 and TRBJ1-3; D gene unclear. Trimming stripped 0 bases from V and 0 bases from J, with 9 bases between. The germline V gene encodes CDR1 SGHDN and CDR2 FVKESK. The CDR3 runs to 16 residues. For the CDR3, the DNA is TGTGCCAGCAGCCAAGACGTAGCCAACTCTGGAAACACCATATATTTT. This sequence encodes CASSQDVANSGNTIYF.

This chain connects TRBV3-1 (or the pseudogene TRBV3-2) to TRBJ2-5, with D possibly matching TRBD2 (5 bases). Trimming took 1 base from V and 5 from J, leaving 11 bases between them. The length of the CDR3 is 14 residues. The germline CDR1 and CDR2 sequences are LGHDT and YNNKEL (reference sequence). The CDR3 nucleotides read TGTGCCAGCAGCCAAGGGGCAGGCGGGGAGACCCAGTACTTC. It encodes CASSQGAGGETQYF.

The V and J genes are TRBV2 and TRBJ2-3; TRBD1 matches 10 bases. Per the germline V gene, CDR1 is SNHLY and CDR2 is FYNNEI. J lost 3 bases, V lost 6 bases, and 6 bases had no gene match. The CDR3 extends over 15 amino acids. Written as DNA, the CDR3 is TGTGCCAGCAGCCCCGGGACAGGGGAGACAGATACGCAGTATTTT. This sequence encodes CASSPGTGETDTQYF.

To note about this clone: The same CDR3 also results from other DNA sequences found in this sample. The V call is TRBV4-2, the J call TRBJ2-3, with D possibly being TRBD2 (6 bases). The germline V gene encodes CDR1 LGHNA and CDR2 YNFKEQ. The V end was cut by 4 bases, the J end by 1 base, with 9 bases between. The CDR3 spans 14 residues. The CDR3 DNA follows: TGTGCCAGCAGCCGTCAGCGGGGCACAGATACGCAGTATTTT. This encodes CASSRQRGTDTQYF.

The J gene is TRBJ2-7, the V gene TRBV11-2; TRBD1 matches at 7 bases. Germline lookup yields CDR1 SGHAT and CDR2 FQNNGV. The CDR3 is made up of 12 amino acids. V trimming: 5 bases; J trimming: 5 bases; junction bases outside the gene matches: 3. In nucleotides, the CDR3 is TGTGCCAGCAGCCAACAGGGGAACGAGCAGTACTTC. Translating it yields CASSQQGNEQYF.

V is TRBV4-2 and J is TRBJ2-1, with TRBD2 matching 8 bases. Germline trimming cut 0 bases from V and 10 bases from J; bases unmatched to any gene: 11. From germline, CDR1 is LGHNA and CDR2 YNFKEQ. The CDR3 is 16 amino acids. The CDR3 region has the DNA TGTGCCAGCAGCCAAGAGAGTTTGGGTGGCGGGGGGGAGCAGTTCTTC. This sequence encodes CASSQESLGGGGEQFF.

CDR3 loop: CASSRAGTLNSPLHF. CDR3 coding DNA: TGTGCCAGCAGCCGAGCGGGGACCCTTAATTCACCCCTCCACTTT. This sequence joins TRBV28 and TRBJ1-6; weak D call: TRBD1 (5 bases). V was clipped by 6 bases and J by 6 bases, with 15 bases between them. Germline CDR1 is MDHEN and CDR2 is SYDVKM. The CDR3 is 15 amino acids.

This sequence joins TRBV3-1 (or the pseudogene TRBV3-2) and TRBJ1-6, with TRBD1 identical over 7 bases. CDR3 length: 14 amino acids. Germline lookup yields CDR1 LGHDT and CDR2 YNNKEL (reference sequence). The trim removed 4 bases at V and 9 bases at J, leaving 6 bases unmatched. The CDR3 sequence: CASSRSGGTSPLHF. Written as DNA, the CDR3 is TGTGCCAGCAGCCGATCAGGGGGAACTTCACCCCTCCACTTT.

The CDR3 here is CASSVGSISNQPQHF. CDR3 coding DNA: TGTGCCAGCAGCGTCGGGTCGATTAGCAATCAGCCCCAGCATTTT. V is TRBV7-8 and J is TRBJ1-5; D gene uncertain. V dropped 5 bases and J dropped 0 bases, with 11 bases sitting between them. The V gene's germline CDR1 is SGHVS and CDR2 FQNEAQ. This CDR3 has 15 residues.

The rearrangement uses TRBV30 and TRBJ2-7; 13 nucleotides align to TRBD2. This CDR3 comprises 13 residues. The ends lost 7 bases at V and 5 bases at J; junction bases unmatched: 5. The germline gives CDR1 GTSNPN, CDR2 SVGIG (reference sequence). Written as DNA, the CDR3 is TGTGCCTTGACTAGCGGGAGGATGCACGAGCAGTACTTC. Its translation is CALTSGRMHEQYF.

The rearrangement joins TRBV6-6 to TRBJ1-5; 8 bases are a match to TRBD1. This CDR3 spans 15 amino acids. The V gene's germline CDR1 is MNHNY and CDR2 SVGAGI (reference sequence). V lost 2 bases to trimming and J lost 4 bases; unmatched junction nucleotides: 4. The CDR3 region has the DNA TGTGCCAGCAGTTACACGGGACAGGTAAATCAGCCCCAGCATTTT. Protein: CASSYTGQVNQPQHF.

The table lists this clone with a count of one. The rearrangement links TRBV7-2 to TRBJ1-5; D uncertain. From germline, CDR1 is SGHTA and CDR2 FQGNSA. V was clipped by 0 bases and J by 1 base, with 16 bases between them. This CDR3 region has 18 residues. DNA for the CDR3: TGTGCCAGCAGCTTAGCGTTTAGGGAGGCAGCGAGCAATCAGCCCCAGCATTTT. Translating gives CASSLAFREAASNQPQHF.

This clone was detected only once. This sequence joins TRBV5-6 and TRBJ1-2, with unresolved D. CDR1 and CDR2 (germline): SGHDT, YYEEEE. Trimming pared 3 bases from V and 4 bases from J, leaving 16 bases between. The CDR3 sequence is 15 residues long. The CDR3 here is CASSYQAPISYGYTF. In nucleotides, the CDR3 is TGTGCCAGCAGCTATCAGGCCCCCATCAGCTATGGCTACACCTTC. Filled out from reference TRBV5-6 and TRBJ1-2, the complete variable domain reads DAGVTQSPTHLIKTRGQQVTLRCSPKSGHDTVSWYQQALGQGPQFIFQYYEEEERQRGNFPDRFSGHQFPNYSSELNVNALLLGDSALYLCASSYQAPISYGYTFGSGTRLTVV.

Here the CDR3 reads CSASVGGAGTGELFF. In DNA, the CDR3 is TGCAGCGCCTCCGTGGGCGGGGCGGGCACCGGGGAGCTGTTTTTT. This chain links TRBV29-1 with TRBJ2-2; TRBD2 is a possible D gene (6 bases). This CDR3 has 15 amino acids. CDR1 is SQVTM, CDR2 ANQGSEA, per germline. V was clipped by 7 bases and J by 4 bases, with 19 bases between them.

V usage is TRBV28 and J usage is TRBJ2-7; D not certain. Trimming stripped 3 bases from V and 3 bases from J, with 6 bases between. CDR3 size: 12 residues. Germline-derived CDR1 and CDR2 are MDHEN and SYDVKM. CDR3 sequence (DNA): TGTGCCAGCAGTTTTTCAGTCTACGAGCAGTACTTC. This encodes CASSFSVYEQYF.

The V call is TRBV5-6, the J call TRBJ2-7, with 8 bases aligning to TRBD1. Trimming cost V 2 bases and J 3 bases; bases outside gene matches: 7. This CDR3 spans 15 amino acids. Germline V gives CDR1 SGHDT, CDR2 YYEEEE. DNA of the CDR3: TGTGCCAGCAGCTTCAATCTGGGACAGGTCTACGAGCAGTACTTC. Protein sequence: CASSFNLGQVYEQYF.

The J gene is TRBJ1-2, the V gene TRBV19; D is uncertain. Per germline, CDR1 LNHDA and CDR2 SQIVND (reference sequence). V was pared by 11 bases and J by 7 bases, with 29 bases between. The CDR3 covers 16 residues. As DNA, the CDR3 is TGTGCCGTCCATTATTATGAGGCAACGGGTACTGGTGGCTACACCTTC. This encodes CAVHYYEATGTGGYTF.

This clone was seen a few times. This sequence joins TRBV6-6 and TRBJ2-1; D is undetermined. The germline CDR1 and CDR2 sequences are MNHNY and SVGAGI (reference sequence). The CDR3 extends over 13 amino acids. Trimming shortened V by 4 bases and J by 9 bases, and 13 bases separated the two germline ends. CDR3 protein: CASSFGSNAEQFF. The CDR3 DNA is TGTGCCAGCAGTTTCGGGTCAAACGCTGAGCAGTTCTTC.